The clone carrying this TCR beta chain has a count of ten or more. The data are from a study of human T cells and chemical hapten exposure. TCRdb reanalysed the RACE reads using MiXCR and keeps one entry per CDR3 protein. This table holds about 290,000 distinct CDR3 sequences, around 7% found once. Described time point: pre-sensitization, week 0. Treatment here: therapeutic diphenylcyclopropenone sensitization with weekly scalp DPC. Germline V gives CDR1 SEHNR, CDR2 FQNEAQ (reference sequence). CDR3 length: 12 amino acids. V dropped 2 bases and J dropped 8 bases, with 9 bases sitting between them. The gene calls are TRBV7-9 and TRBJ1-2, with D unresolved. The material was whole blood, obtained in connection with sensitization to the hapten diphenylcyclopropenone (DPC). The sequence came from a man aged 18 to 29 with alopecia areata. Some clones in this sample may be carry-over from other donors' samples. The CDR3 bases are TGTGCCAGCAGCTTAACATTGGAGGGCTACACCTTC. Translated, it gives CASSLTLEGYTF.